This entry describes one T cell receptor (beta chain). The antigen remains unidentified. The sample belongs to a study of cytotoxic CD8 clonotypes in ibrutinib-treated CLL. Study-level information: Samples showed on average approximately 270,000 productive templates and 94,082 productive rearrangements.

The source of roughly 1.9 micrograms of genomic DNA for TCR beta libraries was cryopreserved PBMCs. Clones were sequenced by immunoSEQ multiplex PCR, and TCRdb holds only the in-frame ones, with some missing. The table includes around 97,000 clones, around 80% detected once. Study-wide results and caveats: Samples were collected at differing times from sustained-remission and progressing patients. Pretreatment clonality was elevated relative to age-matched healthy donors and paralleled circulating CD8+ T-cell counts.

The CDR3 spans 14 residues. V lost 3 bases and J 1 base, leaving 10 bases between the germline ends. Germline V gene lookup returns CDR1 GTSNPN and CDR2 SVGIG (reference sequence). This material consisted of PBMCs, taken after 12 months of ibrutinib treatment. This chain connects TRBV30 to TRBJ1-3; no clear D. The clonotype originates from a human donor with chronic lymphocytic leukemia. CDR3: CAWRAAGSGNTIYF. In nucleotides, the CDR3 is TGTGCCTGGAGGGCCGCGGGATCTGGAAACACCATATATTTT. Combining the CDR3 with reference TRBV30 and TRBJ1-3 gives the whole variable domain SQTIHQWPATLVQPVGSPLSLECTVEGTSNPNLYWYRQAAGRGLQLLFYSVGIGQISSEVPQNLSASRPQDRQFILSSKKLLLSDSGFYLCAWRAAGSGNTIYFGEGSWLTVV.